This T cell receptor beta chain was profiled in a study of shared clonotypes between healthy human individuals. Sequencing on ten immunoSEQ deep assay plates was performed for unsorted PBMC DNA. Produced via immunoSEQ multiplex PCR; TCRdb's table is partial and in-frame only. The sample holds roughly 510,000 clones, about 75% seen once. Germline lookup yields CDR1 SGHTA and CDR2 FQGNSA. The CDR3 spans 15 residues. The V gene lost 1 base and the J gene lost 7 bases, with 14 bases spanning the gap. All donors were healthy HIV-negative adults lacking recent acute infections or vaccinations. This sequence originates from a woman between 40 and 50 years old in good health. Some clones in this sample may be carry-over from other donors' samples. The material sequenced was PBMCs. The V and J genes are TRBV7-2 and TRBJ2-1, with a possible D match to TRBD1 (5 bases). The CDR3 bases are TGTGCCAGCAGCTTAGTCGGTCAGGGTGGGAATGAGCAGTTCTTC. This gives the protein CASSLVGQGGNEQFF.